These 20 T cell receptor beta chains were sequenced from one sample in a study of T cell clonality in common variable immunodeficiency. These TCRs are of unknown antigen specificity. Profiling relied on immunoSEQ multiplex PCR, and the TCRdb table lists in-frame clones only, not all of them. The counts give 25,000 to 35,000 clones, none of them seen only once; around 5% is held by the top ten. General study findings and limits: Fewer deletions and N-nucleotide insertions were reportedly seen in common variable immunodeficiency TCR beta sequences.

Material for sequencing was peripheral blood mononuclear cells. These receptors were obtained from a human donor with common variable immunodeficiency.

This clone was seen many times. The sequence runs out 3 residues before the end of the CDR3; the remainder is reconstructed from the germline J gene. This sequence joins TRBV7-3 and TRBJ2-4; TRBD2 might be the D (6 bases). V lost 2 bases to trimming and J lost 6 bases, with 14 bases between them. There are 15 residues in the CDR3. The germline gives CDR1 SGHTA, CDR2 FQGTGA. The CDR3 here is CASSLDGARGNIQYF. Partial CDR3 DNA: TGTGCCAGCAGCTTAGACGGGGCGCGGGGAAACATT.

This clone was picked up a small number of times. The read finishes 3 residues shy of the CDR3 end, and the germline J gene is used to complete it. This chain connects TRBV7-9 to TRBJ2-1, with a weak D call TRBD1 (6 bases). The germline V and J ends were trimmed by 2 bases and 0 bases, with 8 bases remaining between them. The CDR3 is 15 amino acids. Germline V CDR1 and CDR2: SEHNR, FQNEAQ (reference sequence). Here the CDR3 reads CASSLQGSSYNEQFF. The part of the CDR3 DNA that was read is TGTGCCAGCAGCTTACAGGGGAGCTCCTACAATGAG.

As to this clone: The read finishes 3 residues shy of the CDR3 end, and the germline J gene is used to complete it. The chain employs TRBV2 and TRBJ1-1; tentative D call: TRBD1 (5 bases). CDR3 size: 15 residues. Germline CDR1 reads SNHLY; CDR2 reads FYNNEI. CDR3 protein: CASRKGYAGFPAAFF. The CDR3 bases that were read are TGTGCCAGCCGAAAAGGTTATGCAGGGTTCCCCGCA.

Regarding this clone: The CDR3 extends 3 residues past the end of the read, so its final part is completed from the germline J gene. The chain combines TRBV20-1 with TRBJ2-1; 8 bases line up with TRBD2. This CDR3 has 13 amino acids. Per the germline V gene, CDR1 is DFQATT and CDR2 is SNEGSKA (reference sequence). V was clipped by 5 bases and J by 7 bases; unmatched bases: 7. The CDR3 loop reads CSARGTRLNEQFF. The sequenced CDR3 bases are TGCAGTGCTCGGGGGACTAGATTGAATGAG.

This clone came up a few times. Read data end 3 residues before the CDR3 end; the end is taken from the germline J gene. The chain carries TRBV7-9 and TRBJ2-7, with D possibly TRBD1 on 5 matching bases. The CDR3 is 15 residues long. Germline V gene data show CDR1 as SEHNR and CDR2 as FQNEAQ (reference sequence). The V end was cut by 5 bases, the J end by 3 bases, with 17 bases between. Here the CDR3 reads CASSPADSPLYEQYF. The covered CDR3 bases are TGTGCCAGCAGCCCCGCCGACAGCCCCCTCTACGAG.

The CDR3 sequence: CASSSGLLTGELFF. The part of the CDR3 DNA that was read is TGTGCCAGCAGCTCGGGACTCCTCACCGGGGAG. V gene TRBV5-5 combines with J gene TRBJ2-2, with D possibly TRBD2 on 6 matching bases. The CDR3 end lies 3 residues beyond the end of the read and is filled in from the germline J gene. The germline V and J ends were trimmed by 3 bases and 4 bases, with 10 bases remaining between them. Per the germline V gene, CDR1 is SGHKS and CDR2 is YYEKEE (reference sequence). The CDR3 has 14 residues.

This clone was seen more than once but under ten times. The read finishes 3 residues shy of the CDR3 end, and the germline J gene is used to complete it. This rearrangement joins TRBV30 to TRBJ1-1; tentative D call: TRBD1 (5 bases). Germline V gene lookup returns CDR1 GTSNPN and CDR2 SVGIG (reference sequence). V lost 3 bases, J lost 1 base, and 12 bases lay in between. CDR3 size: 14 residues. Incomplete CDR3 DNA: TGTGCCTGGAGCCCGTGGAGGGGGAACACTGAA. It translates to CAWSPWRGNTE. Given in full, the CDR3 is CAWSPWRGNTEAFF.

This clone occurred a few times. The observed sequence ends 3 residues before the CDR3 terminus, with the missing tail filled in from the germline J gene. This sequence joins TRBV18 and TRBJ2-1; tentative D call: TRBD1 (6 bases). Deletions cut 2 bases from V and 0 bases from J, with 8 bases between. CDR1 is KGHSH, CDR2 LQKENI, per germline. The CDR3 totals 15 residues. CDR3 residues: CASSPTGSSYNEQFF. CDR3 bases read: TGTGCCAGCTCACCAACAGGGAGCTCCTACAATGAG.

This clone showed up many times. The CDR3 goes on 3 residues after the read ends, and that part is filled in from the germline J gene. The rearrangement links TRBV30 to TRBJ1-1; TRBD1 matches at 8 bases. The J segment lost 0 bases and the V segment lost 0 bases, leaving 3 bases of the junction unmatched. This CDR3 spans 15 amino acids. The germline gives CDR1 GTSNPN, CDR2 SVGIG (reference sequence). The covered CDR3 bases are TGTGCCTGGAGTGTCGGACAGGGAATGAACACTGAA. Protein sequence: CAWSVGQGMNTE. From start to end, the CDR3 is CAWSVGQGMNTEAFF.

To note about this clone: The read terminates 3 residues before the CDR3 end, so the remaining end is supplied by the germline J gene. V gene TRBV7-9 combines with J gene TRBJ1-2; D gene unclear. Germline V gene sequence: CDR1 SEHNR, CDR2 FQNEAQ (reference sequence). CDR3 length equals 11 residues. V shed 7 bases and J shed 3 bases, with 6 bases lying between them. Incomplete CDR3 DNA: TGTGCCAGCAACACCTACTATGGC. Translation: CASNTYYG. In full, the CDR3 is CASNTYYGYTF.

About this clone itself: The read falls 3 residues short of the CDR3 end, and the missing part is taken from the germline J gene. The V and J genes are TRBV18 and TRBJ1-2; 8 nucleotides align to TRBD1. CDR1 and CDR2 from the germline V gene are KGHSH and LQKENI. Unmatched junction bases numbered 6, after V lost 3 bases and J lost 6 bases. The CDR3 consists of 14 residues. Partial CDR3 DNA: TGTGCCAGCTCACCCCTACAGGGGGTAGATGGC. This encodes CASSPLQGVDG. The whole CDR3 sequence is CASSPLQGVDGYTF.

This clone was recorded at least ten times. The CDR3 extends 3 residues past the end of the read, so its final part is completed from the germline J gene. The V gene is TRBV20-1, the J gene TRBJ1-1, with D maybe TRBD1 (5 bases). Germline assignment: CDR1 DFQATT and CDR2 SNEGSKA (reference sequence). V was clipped by 5 bases and J by 2 bases, with 15 bases between them. The CDR3 loop spans 14 amino acids. The CDR3: CSADRGLANTEAFF. Incomplete CDR3 DNA: TGCAGTGCTGATAGGGGCCTTGCCAACACTGAA.

For this clone: The read is 3 residues too short to cover the CDR3 end, so that end is filled in from the germline J gene. This chain links TRBV30 with TRBJ2-1; the match to TRBD2 covers 7 bases. There are 12 residues in the CDR3. The germline gives CDR1 GTSNPN, CDR2 SVGIG (reference sequence). Losses at the gene ends were 4 bases for V and 7 bases for J; bases not matched to a gene: 4. CDR3 sequence: CAWNGGSNEQFF. The sequenced CDR3 bases are TGTGCCTGGAACGGGGGGTCAAATGAG.

This clone has more than one count but fewer than ten. The sequence runs out 3 residues before the end of the CDR3; the remainder is reconstructed from the germline J gene. The J gene is TRBJ2-5, the V gene TRBV6-2 or TRBV6-3; maybe TRBD2 (6 bases). Trimming removed 7 bases at V and 5 bases at J, with 14 bases between. Germline loops: CDR1 MNHEY, CDR2 SVGEGT. CDR3 length: 13 amino acids. CDR3 in amino acids: CASIESGGETQYF. Incomplete CDR3 DNA: TGTGCCAGCATCGAATCCGGAGGGGAGACC.

About this clone: With the read ending 3 residues before the CDR3 end, the germline J gene is used to fill in that end. The chain uses TRBV11-2 and TRBJ2-1, with TRBD2 matching over 7 bases. The V gene end was trimmed by 2 bases and the J gene end by 4 bases; junction bases not matched to a gene: 2. The V gene's germline CDR1 is SGHAT and CDR2 FQNNGV. CDR3 length equals 14 residues. This CDR3 reads CASSLSGVYNEQFF. CDR3 DNA (partial): TGTGCCAGCAGCTTAAGCGGGGTATACAATGAG.

A word on this clone: From the germline J gene comes the end of the CDR3, since the read stops 3 residues before it. The chain couples TRBV7-9 to TRBJ1-6; TRBD1 might be the D (6 bases). V was clipped by 5 bases and J by 7 bases, with 15 bases between them. The CDR3 sequence is 15 residues long. CDR1 SEHNR and CDR2 FQNEAQ come from the germline V gene (reference sequence). CDR3 DNA (partial): TGTGCCAGCAGCCACAACGACAGGATCAATTCACCC. Protein sequence: CASSHNDRINSP. In full, the CDR3 is CASSHNDRINSPLHF.

About this clone itself: From the germline J gene comes the end of the CDR3, since the read stops 3 residues before it. V and J are TRBV30 and TRBJ1-2; 9 nucleotides agree with TRBD1. Germline V CDR1 and CDR2: GTSNPN, SVGIG (reference sequence). The V gene end was trimmed by 8 bases and the J gene end by 5 bases; junction bases not matched to a gene: 3. The CDR3 has 11 amino acids. CDR3 DNA, as far as it was read: TGTGCCACAGGGGGCGGATATGGC. It yields the protein CATGGGYG. The full CDR3 is CATGGGYGYTF.

This clone was seen a handful of times. Here the CDR3 reads CASSLSGVRPETQYF. CDR3 DNA (partial): TGTGCCAGCAGCTTATCAGGGGTAAGGCCAGAGACC. V is TRBV13 and J is TRBJ2-5; a possible D gene is TRBD1 (6 bases). The CDR3 end falls 3 residues outside the read, so it is completed with the germline J gene. CDR1 is PRHDT, CDR2 FYEKMQ, per germline (reference sequence). The CDR3 is 15 residues long. Trimming pared 2 bases from V and 4 bases from J, leaving 14 bases between. The full variable domain, in which reference TRBV13 and TRBJ2-5 provide the parts outside the CDR3, is AAGVIQSPRHLIKEKRETATLKCYPIPRHDTVYWYQQGPGQDPQFLISFYEKMQSDKGSIPDRFSAQQFSDYHSELNMSSLELGDSALYFCASSLSGVRPETQYFGPGTRLLVL.

This clone occurred a few times. Read data end 3 residues before the CDR3 end; the end is taken from the germline J gene. The V and J genes are TRBV7-3 and TRBJ1-1; 8 nucleotides align to TRBD1. V gave up 3 bases and J gave up 3 bases; unmatched junction bases: 6. From germline, CDR1 is SGHTA and CDR2 FQGTGA. The CDR3 extends over 15 amino acids. CDR3 region: CASSFYRTGHTEAFF. The sequenced part of the CDR3 DNA is TGTGCCAGCAGCTTCTACAGGACAGGGCACACTGAA.

This clone has a count of ten or more. With the read ending 3 residues before the CDR3 end, the germline J gene is used to fill in that end. This chain links TRBV7-3 with TRBJ2-3; D is ambiguous. Germline V CDR1 and CDR2: SGHTA, FQGTGA. The CDR3 runs 12 residues. V was pared by 5 bases and J by 2 bases, with 5 bases between. The CDR3 protein is CASSRDTDTQYF. The covered CDR3 bases are TGTGCCAGCAGCCGCGACACAGATACG.